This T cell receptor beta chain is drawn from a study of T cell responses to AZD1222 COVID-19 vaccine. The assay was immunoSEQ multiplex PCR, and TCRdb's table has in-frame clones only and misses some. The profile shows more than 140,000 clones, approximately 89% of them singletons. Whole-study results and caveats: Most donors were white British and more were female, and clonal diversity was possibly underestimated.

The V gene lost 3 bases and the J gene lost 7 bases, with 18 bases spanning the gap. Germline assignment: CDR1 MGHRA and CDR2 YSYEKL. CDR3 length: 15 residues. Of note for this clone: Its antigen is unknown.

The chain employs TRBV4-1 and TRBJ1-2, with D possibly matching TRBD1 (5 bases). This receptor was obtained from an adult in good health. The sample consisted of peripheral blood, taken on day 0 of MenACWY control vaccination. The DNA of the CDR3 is TGCGCCAGCAGCCATCCCAACGGGGCCAGGGCTGGCTACACCTTC. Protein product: CASSHPNGARAGYTF.